This T cell receptor beta chain was recovered during a study of post-analysis software for immune sequencing data (dated by TCRdb to between 2014 and 2017). At the level of the whole study: The recorded disease courses included relapsing-remitting, secondary progressive and progressive-relapsing multiple sclerosis, and some patients had no subtype annotation. The multiple sclerosis patient repertoires were compared with 10 or so previously published healthy control repertoires from donors aged about 6 to 26 years. A subset of samples was prepared in parallel using single-end sample barcoding, then pooled and co-amplified after Illumina adapter ligation. The full study reports these points: Strong co-clustering of samples prepared in the same batch was shown by direct clustering with F measure, prompting a batch-effect correction. Several TRBV segments, including TRBV5-6, TRBV5-1 and TRBV20-1, were significantly more frequent in patients than controls. Compared with controls, multiple sclerosis patients had significantly lower normalized Chao1 diversity, a finding suggesting substantial peripheral T-cell clonal expansion. The control group was slightly older than the multiple sclerosis patient group.

To demonstrate the VDJtools post-analysis software, the study profiled TCR beta repertoires from the peripheral blood of 10 to 15 young patients with multiple sclerosis. Multiple sclerosis patients were children and adolescents aged about 6 to 17 years. The CDR3 sequence holds 12 residues, the cysteine and phenylalanine included. The sequence is cut down to CDR3 DNA, 36 bases in frame from base 1. The germline V gene supplies CDR1 KGHDR and CDR2 SFDVKD. Between the V and J ends, shortened by 6 bases and 3 bases respectively, the junction contains 8 bases. Library prep was done by PCR. Sequencing used an Illumina HiSeq 2500. Unique molecular identifiers were incorporated into TCR beta cDNA libraries to reduce PCR and sequencing biases. Every 1 to 10 million input T cells yielded roughly 500,000 cDNA molecules, meaning each molecule approximated one T cell. The patient libraries were prepared and sequenced using the same protocol as the earlier healthy control dataset. Samples belonging to the same batch were prepared together, multiplexed and sequenced on a shared HiSeq lane. Per the original workflow: Raw barcoded reads were processed with MIGEC, and single-read molecular identifier groups were discarded before consensus assembly and CDR3 extraction. VDJtools was used for post-analysis of the clonotype tables, and diversity was normalized by down-sampling every dataset to the size of the smallest sample. To correct batch-related cross-sample contamination, repertoire overlap clustering matched CDR3 amino acid sequences but not nucleotide sequences. TCRdb itself trimmed the public reads at Q25 with fastp, ran MiXCR and retained productive beta chains. Each entry is one CDR3 protein sequence, shown with its most common DNA and genes. TCRdb assigned the V and J calls; the authors' analysis was not used. The sample has about half a million distinct CDR3 sequences on record, approximately 45% of them singletons. The biggest ten clones account for 9.5% to 13% of the sample.

This clonotype appeared many times. Its antigen is not yet known. The input lacks base qualities; no much larger clone sits a single base away. The sequenced sample consisted of blood. The sequence links TRBV24-1 to TRBJ2-7; the D gene assignment is ambiguous. The clonotype comes from a girl aged 10-17 years with multiple sclerosis. The bases are TGTGCCACCAGTAACCTCGGCTACGAGCAGTACTTC. This gives the protein CATSNLGYEQYF.